This T cell receptor beta chain originates from a study of cytomegalovirus exposure and HLA in healthy donors. The CDR3 extends over 14 amino acids. V dropped 0 bases and J dropped 0 bases, with 7 bases sitting between them. Per the germline V gene, CDR1 is SGDLS and CDR2 is YYNGEE. The PCR contained 60 Vbeta and 13 Jbeta primers. The protocol was immunoSEQ multiplex PCR, while the TCRdb copy is restricted to in-frame clones and leaves out a portion. This sample has 110,000 to 150,000 clones; about 76% occur once, and the top ten carry roughly 3.7%. Sequencing input: PBMCs. The TCR sequence derives from a male donor in good health and CMV-seronegative. This chain links TRBV9 with TRBJ2-7; D might be TRBD1 (5 bases). Here the CDR3 reads CASSVADSSYEQYF. The CDR3, as DNA: TGTGCCAGCAGCGTAGCCGACAGCTCCTACGAGCAGTACTTC.